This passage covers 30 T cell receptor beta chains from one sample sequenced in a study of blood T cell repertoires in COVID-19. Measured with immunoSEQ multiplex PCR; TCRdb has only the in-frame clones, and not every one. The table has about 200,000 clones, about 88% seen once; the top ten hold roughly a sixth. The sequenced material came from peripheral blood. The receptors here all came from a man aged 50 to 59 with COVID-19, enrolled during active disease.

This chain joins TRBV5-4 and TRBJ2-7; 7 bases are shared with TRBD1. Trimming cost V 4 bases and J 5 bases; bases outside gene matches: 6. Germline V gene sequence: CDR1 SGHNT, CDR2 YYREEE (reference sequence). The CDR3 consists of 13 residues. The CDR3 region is CASSRDRANEQYF. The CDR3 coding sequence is TGTGCCAGCAGCCGTGACAGGGCCAACGAGCAGTACTTC.

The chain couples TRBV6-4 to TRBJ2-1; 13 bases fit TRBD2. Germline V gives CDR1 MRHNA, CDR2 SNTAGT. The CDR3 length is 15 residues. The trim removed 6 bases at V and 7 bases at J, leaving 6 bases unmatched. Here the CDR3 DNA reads TGTGCCAGCAGCAAACTAGCGGGAGGGCCAAATGAGCAGTTCTTC. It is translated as CASSKLAGGPNEQFF.

CDR3 nucleotides: TGTGCCAGCAGCTTAGCGTCCGGTTACTATGGCTACACCTTC. Translation gives CASSLASGYYGYTF. This rearrangement joins TRBV7-2 to TRBJ1-2; D not resolved. Germline CDR1 is SGHTA and CDR2 is FQGNSA. This CDR3 is 14 amino acids long. V lost 0 bases and J lost 3, with 8 bases in between.

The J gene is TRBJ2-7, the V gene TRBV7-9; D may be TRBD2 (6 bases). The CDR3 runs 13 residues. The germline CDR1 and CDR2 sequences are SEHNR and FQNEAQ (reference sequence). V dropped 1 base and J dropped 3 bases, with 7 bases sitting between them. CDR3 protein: CASSLGGVYEQYF. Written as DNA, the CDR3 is TGTGCCAGCAGCTTAGGGGGGGTCTACGAGCAGTACTTC.

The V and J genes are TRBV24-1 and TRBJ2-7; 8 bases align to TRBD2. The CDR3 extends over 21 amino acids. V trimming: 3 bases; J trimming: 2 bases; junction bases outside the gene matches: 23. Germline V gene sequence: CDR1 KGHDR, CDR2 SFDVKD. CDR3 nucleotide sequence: TGTGCCACCAGTGATCCGGGCTCGGGGGCGCGGGGGGCGAAAGAAACCTACGAGCAGTACTTC. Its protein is CATSDPGSGARGAKETYEQYF.

The CDR3 DNA is TGTGCCTGGGCTAAGCGACTAGCGGGTTCCTACGAGCAGTACTTC. The encoded protein is CAWAKRLAGSYEQYF. This chain links TRBV30 with TRBJ2-7; 10 bases align to TRBD2. V shed 5 bases, J shed 1 base, and the junction held 8 bases outside the gene matches. The CDR3 loop spans 15 amino acids. The germline CDR1 and CDR2 sequences are GTSNPN and SVGIG (reference sequence).

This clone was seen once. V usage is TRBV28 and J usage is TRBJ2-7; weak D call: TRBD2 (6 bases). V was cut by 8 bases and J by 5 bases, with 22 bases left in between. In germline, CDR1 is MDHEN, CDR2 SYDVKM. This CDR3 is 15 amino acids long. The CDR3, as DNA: TGTGCCAGCGGCTCGGGCGGGCAGGGAGGCCACGAGCAGTACTTC. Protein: CASGSGGQGGHEQYF.

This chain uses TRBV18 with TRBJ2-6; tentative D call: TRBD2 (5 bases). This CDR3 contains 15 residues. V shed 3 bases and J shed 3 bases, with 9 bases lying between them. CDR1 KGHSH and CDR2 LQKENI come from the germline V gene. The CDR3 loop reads CASSPGEVGANVLTF. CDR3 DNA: TGTGCCAGCTCACCGGGAGAGGTTGGGGCCAACGTCCTGACTTTC.

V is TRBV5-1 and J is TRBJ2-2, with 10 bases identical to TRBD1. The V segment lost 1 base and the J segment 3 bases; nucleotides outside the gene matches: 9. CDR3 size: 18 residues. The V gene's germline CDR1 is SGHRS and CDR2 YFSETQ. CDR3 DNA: TGCGCCAGCAGCTTGCGTGTGATAGGGACAGGGGACACCGGGGAGCTGTTTTTT. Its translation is CASSLRVIGTGDTGELFF.

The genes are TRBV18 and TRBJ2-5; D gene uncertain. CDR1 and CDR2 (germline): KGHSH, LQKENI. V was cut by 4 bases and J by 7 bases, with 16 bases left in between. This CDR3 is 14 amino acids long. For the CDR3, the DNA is TGTGCCAGCTCACTAGAGGCGGCCCCATGGACCCAGTACTTC. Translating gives CASSLEAAPWTQYF.

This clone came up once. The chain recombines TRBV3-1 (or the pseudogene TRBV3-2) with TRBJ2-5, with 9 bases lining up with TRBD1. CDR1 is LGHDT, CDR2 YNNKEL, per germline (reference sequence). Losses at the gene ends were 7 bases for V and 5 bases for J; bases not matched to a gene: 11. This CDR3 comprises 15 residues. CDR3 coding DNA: TGTGCCAGCAACCCGGGACAGGGATCCAGGGAGACCCAGTACTTC. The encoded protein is CASNPGQGSRETQYF.

CDR3 residues: CASSLAGGWETQYF. The CDR3 DNA sequence: TGTGCCAGCAGCTTGGCTGGGGGCTGGGAGACCCAGTACTTC. V usage is TRBV5-4 and J usage is TRBJ2-5, with D possibly matching TRBD1 (6 bases). Per the germline V gene, CDR1 is SGHNT and CDR2 is YYREEE (reference sequence). The ends were cut back, 0 bases at V and 5 bases at J, with 11 bases in the middle. This CDR3 contains 14 residues.

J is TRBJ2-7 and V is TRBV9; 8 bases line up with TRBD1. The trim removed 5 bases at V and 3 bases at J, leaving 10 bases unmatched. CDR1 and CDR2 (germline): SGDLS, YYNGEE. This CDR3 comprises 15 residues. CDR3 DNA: TGTGCCAGCAGTCGTACCGACGGGACAGGCTACGAGCAGTACTTC. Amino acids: CASSRTDGTGYEQYF. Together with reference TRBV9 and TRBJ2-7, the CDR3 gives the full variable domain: DSGVTQTPKHLITATGQRVTLRCSPRSGDLSVYWYQQSLDQGLQFLIQYYNGEERAKGNILERFSAQQFPDLHSELNLSSLELGDSALYFCASSRTDGTGYEQYFGPGTRLTVT.

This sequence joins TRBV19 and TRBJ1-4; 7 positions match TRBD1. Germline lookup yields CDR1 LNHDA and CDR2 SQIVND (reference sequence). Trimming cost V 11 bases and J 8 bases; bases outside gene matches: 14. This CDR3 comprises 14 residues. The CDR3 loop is CASQVRQGGEKLFF. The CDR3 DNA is TGTGCCTCCCAGGTCCGACAGGGTGGGGAAAAACTGTTTTTT.

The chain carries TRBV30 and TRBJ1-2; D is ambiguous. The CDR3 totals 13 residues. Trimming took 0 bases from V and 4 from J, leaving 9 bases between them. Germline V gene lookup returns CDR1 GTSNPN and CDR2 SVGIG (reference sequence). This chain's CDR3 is CAWSVRTVYGYTF. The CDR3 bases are TGTGCCTGGAGTGTACGTACAGTCTATGGCTACACCTTC.

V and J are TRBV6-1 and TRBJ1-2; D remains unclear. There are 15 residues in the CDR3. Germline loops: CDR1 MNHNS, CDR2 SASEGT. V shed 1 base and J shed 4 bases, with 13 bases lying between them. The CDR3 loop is CASSEVGPDSYGYTF. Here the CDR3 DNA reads TGTGCCAGCAGTGAAGTTGGTCCGGACTCCTATGGCTACACCTTC.

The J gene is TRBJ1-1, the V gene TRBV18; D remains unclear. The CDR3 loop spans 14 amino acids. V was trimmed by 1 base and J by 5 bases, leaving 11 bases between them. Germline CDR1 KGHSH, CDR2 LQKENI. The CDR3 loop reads CASSPLRDGTEAFF. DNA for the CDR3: TGTGCCAGCTCACCACTGAGGGATGGAACTGAAGCTTTCTTT.

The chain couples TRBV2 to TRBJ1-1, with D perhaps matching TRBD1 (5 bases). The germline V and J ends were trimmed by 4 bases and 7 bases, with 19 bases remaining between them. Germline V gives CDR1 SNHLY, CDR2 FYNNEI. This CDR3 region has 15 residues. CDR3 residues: CASSVESGRGGEAFF. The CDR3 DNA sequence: TGTGCCAGCAGTGTCGAAAGCGGCCGGGGGGGTGAAGCTTTCTTT.

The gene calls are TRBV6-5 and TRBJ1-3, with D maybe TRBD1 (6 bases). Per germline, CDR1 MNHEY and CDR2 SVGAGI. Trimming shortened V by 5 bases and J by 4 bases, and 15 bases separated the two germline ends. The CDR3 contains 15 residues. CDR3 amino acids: CASSPLGQSGNTIYF. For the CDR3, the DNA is TGTGCCAGCAGTCCACTCGGACAGTCCGGAAACACCATATATTTT.

CDR3 nucleotide sequence: TGTGCCAGCACCTGGGGCAGGGCCTACGAGCAGTACTTC. Translation gives CASTWGRAYEQYF. The V call is TRBV12-3 or TRBV12-4, the J call TRBJ2-7; weak D call: TRBD1 (5 bases). This CDR3 has 13 amino acids. The ends were cut back, 7 bases at V and 2 bases at J, with 12 bases in the middle.

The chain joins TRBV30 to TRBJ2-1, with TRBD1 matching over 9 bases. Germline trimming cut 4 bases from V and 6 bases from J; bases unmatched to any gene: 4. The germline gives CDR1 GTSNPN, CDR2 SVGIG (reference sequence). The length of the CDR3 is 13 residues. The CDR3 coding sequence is TGTGCCTGGACGGGACAGGGAGTCAATGAGCAGTTCTTC. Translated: CAWTGQGVNEQFF.

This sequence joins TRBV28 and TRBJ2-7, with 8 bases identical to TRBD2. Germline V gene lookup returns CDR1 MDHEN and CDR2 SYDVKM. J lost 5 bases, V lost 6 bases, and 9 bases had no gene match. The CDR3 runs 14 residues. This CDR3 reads CASSRAGTRDEQYF. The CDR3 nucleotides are TGTGCCAGCAGCAGGGCCGGGACTAGAGACGAGCAGTACTTC.

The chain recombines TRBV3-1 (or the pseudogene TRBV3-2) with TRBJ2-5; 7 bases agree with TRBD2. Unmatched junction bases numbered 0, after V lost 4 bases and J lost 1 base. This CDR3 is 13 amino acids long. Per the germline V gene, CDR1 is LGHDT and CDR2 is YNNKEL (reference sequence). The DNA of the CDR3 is TGTGCCAGCAGCCGCGGGAGCCAAGAGACCCAGTACTTC. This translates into CASSRGSQETQYF.

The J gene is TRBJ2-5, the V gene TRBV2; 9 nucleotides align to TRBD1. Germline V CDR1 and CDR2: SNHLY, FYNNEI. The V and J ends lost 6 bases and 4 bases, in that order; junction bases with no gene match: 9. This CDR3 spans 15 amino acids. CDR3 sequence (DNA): TGTGCCAGCAGGCGCACAGGGGGCTTGGGAGAGACCCAGTACTTC. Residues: CASRRTGGLGETQYF. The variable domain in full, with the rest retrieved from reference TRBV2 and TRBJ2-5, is EPEVTQTPSHQVTQMGQEVILRCVPISNHLYFYWYRQILGQKVEFLVSFYNNEISEKSEIFDDQFSVERPDGSNFTLKIRSTKLEDSAMYFCASRRTGGLGETQYFGPGTRLLVL.

The CDR3 spells CASSVISLGGGAVDTQYF. In nucleotides, the CDR3 is TGTGCCAGCAGCGTTATATCCCTCGGCGGGGGGGCCGTAGATACGCAGTATTTT. The chain joins TRBV9 to TRBJ2-3, with TRBD2 identical over 9 bases. The V segment lost 2 bases and the J segment 5 bases; nucleotides outside the gene matches: 15. CDR3 length: 18 residues. The germline V gene has CDR1 SGDLS and CDR2 YYNGEE. Filled out from reference TRBV9 and TRBJ2-3, the complete variable domain reads DSGVTQTPKHLITATGQRVTLRCSPRSGDLSVYWYQQSLDQGLQFLIQYYNGEERAKGNILERFSAQQFPDLHSELNLSSLELGDSALYFCASSVISLGGGAVDTQYFGPGTRLTVL.

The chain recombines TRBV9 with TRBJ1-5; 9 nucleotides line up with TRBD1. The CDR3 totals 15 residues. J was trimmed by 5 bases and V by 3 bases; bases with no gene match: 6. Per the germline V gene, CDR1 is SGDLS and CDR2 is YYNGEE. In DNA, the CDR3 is TGTGCCAGCAGCGGGGGGACAGGGTCCGATCAGCCCCAGCATTTT. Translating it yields CASSGGTGSDQPQHF.

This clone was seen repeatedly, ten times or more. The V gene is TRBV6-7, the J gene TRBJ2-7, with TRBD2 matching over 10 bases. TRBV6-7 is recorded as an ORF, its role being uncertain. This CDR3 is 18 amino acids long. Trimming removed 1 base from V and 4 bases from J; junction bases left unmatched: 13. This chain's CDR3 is CASSYCVMIAGGKYEQYF. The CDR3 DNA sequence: TGTGCCAGCAGTTACTGCGTTATGATAGCGGGAGGAAAGTACGAGCAGTACTTC.

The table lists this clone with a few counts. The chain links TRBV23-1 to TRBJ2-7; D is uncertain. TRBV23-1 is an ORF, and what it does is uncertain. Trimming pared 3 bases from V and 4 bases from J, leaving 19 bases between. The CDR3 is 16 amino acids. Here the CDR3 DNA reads TGCGCCAGCAGTCATTCACGTAGACTTGCCGGGTACGAGCAGTACTTC. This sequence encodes CASSHSRRLAGYEQYF.

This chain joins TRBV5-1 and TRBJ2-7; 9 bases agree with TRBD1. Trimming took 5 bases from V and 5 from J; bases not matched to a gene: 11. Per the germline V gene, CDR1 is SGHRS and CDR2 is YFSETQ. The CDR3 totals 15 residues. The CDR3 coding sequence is TGCGCCAGCAGATTACACGGGACAGGGTTCGACGAGCAGTACTTC. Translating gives CASRLHGTGFDEQYF.

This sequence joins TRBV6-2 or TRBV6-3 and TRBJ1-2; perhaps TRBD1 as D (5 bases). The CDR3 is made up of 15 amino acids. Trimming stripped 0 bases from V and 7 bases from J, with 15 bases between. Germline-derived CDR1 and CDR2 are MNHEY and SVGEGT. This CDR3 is CASSYSDTPRFGYTF. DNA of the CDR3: TGTGCCAGCAGTTACTCGGACACCCCCCGGTTTGGCTACACCTTC.